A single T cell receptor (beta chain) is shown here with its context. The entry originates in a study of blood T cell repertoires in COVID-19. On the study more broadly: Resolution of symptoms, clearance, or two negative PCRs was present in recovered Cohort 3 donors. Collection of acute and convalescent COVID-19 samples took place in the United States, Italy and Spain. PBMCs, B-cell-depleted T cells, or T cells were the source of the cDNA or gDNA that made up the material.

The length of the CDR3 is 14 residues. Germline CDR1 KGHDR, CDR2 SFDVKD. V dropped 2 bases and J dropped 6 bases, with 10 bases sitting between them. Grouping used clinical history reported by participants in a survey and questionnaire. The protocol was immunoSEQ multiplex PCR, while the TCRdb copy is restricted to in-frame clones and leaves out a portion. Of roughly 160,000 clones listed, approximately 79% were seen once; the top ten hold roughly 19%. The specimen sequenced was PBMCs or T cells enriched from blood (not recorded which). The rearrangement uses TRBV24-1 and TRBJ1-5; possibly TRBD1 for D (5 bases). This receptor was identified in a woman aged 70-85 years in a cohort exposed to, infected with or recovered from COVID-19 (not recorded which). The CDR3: CATSDSQGVQPQHF. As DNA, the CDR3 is TGTGCCACCAGTGATTCGCAGGGTGTTCAGCCCCAGCATTTT.